This entry is about one T cell receptor beta chain. Its antigen has not been determined. The sample holds no much larger clone one base away, and base qualities are not on file. The immunoSEQ Assay, a bias-controlled multiplex PCR, was used to amplify TCRbeta CDR3 regions from genomic DNA. The authors' analysis ran thus. The number of nucleated cells in each sample was estimated from the amplification of reference gene primers within the assay. To quantify the absolute abundance of each unique TCRbeta CDR3 rearrangement, sequence reads were collapsed and filtered. For each sample, productive Simpson clonality was calculated as the square root of Simpson's diversity index across productive rearrangements. TCRdb holds this immuneACCESS table with in-frame rearrangements only. Some clones are missing; in checked studies, unresolved V genes explain under half, and the rest has no known cause. V and J calls and clone size come straight from that table; D and trimming were deduced from the DNA. The sample yields around 70,000 clones; less than 95% were counted once. In total, the top ten clones hold 4.5% to 5.5% of the sample.

The sample originates from a study of blood T cell repertoires in COVID-19 (TCRdb year 2020). Regarding the complete study: Samples covering the acute and convalescent phases of COVID-19 were provided by collaborators in the United States, Italy and Spain. The prospective study material was composed of cDNA or gDNA derived from T cells, B-cell-depleted T cells, or PBMCs. Deeply sampled blood TCRbeta repertoires from subjects exposed to, actively infected with, or recovered from COVID-19 were included in the dataset. The repertoires were released in a freely available public database intended as a resource for research on the immune response to SARS-CoV-2. The samples were drawn from two sources: the first 160 participants of the ongoing ImmuneRACE study, and fewer than 1,500 subjects contributed by 6 global collaborators. Nearly every sample came with metadata listing a de-identified subject ID, COVID-19 status, age in years and sex. HLA class I and class II types, where available, came from metadata supplied by the sample provider rather than from assay-based typing.

Study-level results and caveats: The amount of clinical and demographic metadata varied by source and participant and was provided uncurated.

Each collaborating institution followed its own protocols to collect whole blood in K2EDTA tubes. For TCRbeta analysis, collaborators shipped samples as frozen whole blood, isolated PBMCs, or DNA extracted from either of those sample types. CDR1 and CDR2 were assigned from the germline V gene (reference sequence) as LNHDA and SQIVND. From the cysteine through the phenylalanine, the CDR3 covers 15 amino acids. The sequence is cut down to CDR3 DNA, 45 bases in frame from base 1. V and J are trimmed by 3 bases and 7 bases, and the gene matches miss 8 bases of the junction. Sample: peripheral blood. The chain links TRBV19 with TRBJ1-5; 8 nucleotides in the junction match TRBD1. This receptor was obtained from a woman aged 55-75 years with active COVID-19. The sequence in DNA is TGTGCCAGTAGTATTCCCGGACAGGGTACACAGCCCCAGCATTTT. This gives the protein CASSIPGQGTQPQHF.